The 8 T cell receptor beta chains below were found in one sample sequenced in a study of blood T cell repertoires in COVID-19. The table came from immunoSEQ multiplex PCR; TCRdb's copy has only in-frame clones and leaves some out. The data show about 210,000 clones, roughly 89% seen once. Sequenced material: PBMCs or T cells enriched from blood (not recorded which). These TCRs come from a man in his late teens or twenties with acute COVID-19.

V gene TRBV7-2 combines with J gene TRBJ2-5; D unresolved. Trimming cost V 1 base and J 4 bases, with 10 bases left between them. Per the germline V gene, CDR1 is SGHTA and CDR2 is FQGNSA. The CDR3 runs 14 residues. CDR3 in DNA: TGTGCCAGCAGCTTAGTCGTGGCCTTAGAGACCCAGTACTTC. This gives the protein CASSLVVALETQYF.

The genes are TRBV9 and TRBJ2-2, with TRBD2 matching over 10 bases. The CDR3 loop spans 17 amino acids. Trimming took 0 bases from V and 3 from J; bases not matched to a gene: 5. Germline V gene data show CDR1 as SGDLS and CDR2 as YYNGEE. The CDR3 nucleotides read TGTGCCAGCAGCGTAGCTAGCGGGAGTTCGGACACCGGGGAGCTGTTTTTT. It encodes CASSVASGSSDTGELFF.

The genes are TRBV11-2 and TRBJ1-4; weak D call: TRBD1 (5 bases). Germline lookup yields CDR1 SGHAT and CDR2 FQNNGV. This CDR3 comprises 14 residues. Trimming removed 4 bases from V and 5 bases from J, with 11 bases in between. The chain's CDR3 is CASSSTVQNEKLFF. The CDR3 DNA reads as TGTGCCAGCAGCTCGACAGTACAGAATGAAAAACTGTTTTTT. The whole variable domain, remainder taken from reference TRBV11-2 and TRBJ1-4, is EAGVAQSPRYKIIEKRQSVAFWCNPISGHATLYWYQQILGQGPKLLIQFQNNGVVDDSQLPKDRFSAERLKGVDSTLKIQPAKLEDSAVYLCASSSTVQNEKLFFGSGTQLSVL.

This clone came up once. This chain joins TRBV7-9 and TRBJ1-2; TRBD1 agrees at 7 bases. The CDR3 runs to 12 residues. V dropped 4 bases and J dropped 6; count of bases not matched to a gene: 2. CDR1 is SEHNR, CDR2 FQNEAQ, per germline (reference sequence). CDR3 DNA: TGTGCCAGCAGCTCACAGGGGAATGGCTACACCTTC. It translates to CASSSQGNGYTF.

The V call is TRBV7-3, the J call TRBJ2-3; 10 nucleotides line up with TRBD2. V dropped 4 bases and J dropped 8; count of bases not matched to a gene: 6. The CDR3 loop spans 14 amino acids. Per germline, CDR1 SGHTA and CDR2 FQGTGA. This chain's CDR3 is CASSSTSGTGTQYF. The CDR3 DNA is TGTGCCAGCAGCTCCACTAGCGGGACGGGTACGCAGTATTTT.

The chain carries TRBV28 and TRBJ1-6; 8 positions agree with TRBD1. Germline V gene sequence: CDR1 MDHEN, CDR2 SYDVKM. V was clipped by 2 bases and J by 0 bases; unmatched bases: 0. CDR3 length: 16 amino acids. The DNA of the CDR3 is TGTGCCAGCAGTTTAACAGGGGGCTCCTATAATTCACCCCTCCACTTT. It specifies CASSLTGGSYNSPLHF.

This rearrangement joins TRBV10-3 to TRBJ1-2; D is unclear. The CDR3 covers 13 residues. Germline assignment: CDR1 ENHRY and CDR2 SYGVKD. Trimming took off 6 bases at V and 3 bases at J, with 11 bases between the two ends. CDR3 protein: CAISPSEDYGYTF. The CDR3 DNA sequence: TGTGCCATCAGCCCATCAGAGGACTATGGCTACACCTTC.

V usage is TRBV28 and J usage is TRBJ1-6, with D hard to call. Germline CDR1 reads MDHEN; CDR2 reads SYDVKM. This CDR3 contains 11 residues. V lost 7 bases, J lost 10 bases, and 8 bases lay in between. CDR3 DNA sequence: TGTGCCAGCACCTCGAGGTCACCCCTCCACTTT. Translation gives CASTSRSPLHF. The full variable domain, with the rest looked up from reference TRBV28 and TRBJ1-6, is DVKVTQSSRYLVKRTGEKVFLECVQDMDHENMFWYRQDPGLGLRLIYFSYDVKMKEKGDIPEGYSVSREKKERFSLILESASTNQTSMYLCASTSRSPLHFGNGTRLTVT.